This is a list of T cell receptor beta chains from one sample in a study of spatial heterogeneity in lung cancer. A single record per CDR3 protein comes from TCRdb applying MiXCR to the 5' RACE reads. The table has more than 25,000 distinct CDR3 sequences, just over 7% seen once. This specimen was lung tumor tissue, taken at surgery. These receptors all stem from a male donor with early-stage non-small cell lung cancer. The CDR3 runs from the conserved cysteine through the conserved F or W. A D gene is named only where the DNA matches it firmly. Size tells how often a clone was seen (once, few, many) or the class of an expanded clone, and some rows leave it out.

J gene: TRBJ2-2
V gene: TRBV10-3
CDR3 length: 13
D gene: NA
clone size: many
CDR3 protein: CAIMGRGTGELFF
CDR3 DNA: TGTGCCATCATGGGAAGGGGAACCGGGGAGCTGTTTTTT

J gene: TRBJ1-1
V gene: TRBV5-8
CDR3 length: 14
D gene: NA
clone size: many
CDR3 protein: CASSLRGLGTEAFF
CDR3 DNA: TGTGCCAGCAGCTTGAGAGGGCTGGGCACTGAAGCTTTCTTT

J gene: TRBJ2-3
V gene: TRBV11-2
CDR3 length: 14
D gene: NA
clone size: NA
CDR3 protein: CASSIGPTTDTQYF
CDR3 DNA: TGTGCCAGCAGCATCGGTCCTACCACAGATACGCAGTATTTT

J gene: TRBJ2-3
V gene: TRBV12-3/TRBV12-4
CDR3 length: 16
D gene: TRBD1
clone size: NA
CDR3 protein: CASSYTGGAGTDTQYF
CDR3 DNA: TGTGCCAGCAGTTACACAGGGGGAGCTGGCACAGATACGCAGTATTTT

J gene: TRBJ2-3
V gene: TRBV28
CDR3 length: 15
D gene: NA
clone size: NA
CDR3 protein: CASSFVSGWTDTQYF
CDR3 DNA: TGTGCCAGCAGTTTTGTGTCAGGGTGGACAGATACGCAGTATTTT

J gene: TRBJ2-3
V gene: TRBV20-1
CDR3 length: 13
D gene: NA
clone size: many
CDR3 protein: CSAPPEGVDTQYF
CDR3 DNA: TGCAGTGCTCCCCCTGAGGGGGTGGATACGCAGTATTTT

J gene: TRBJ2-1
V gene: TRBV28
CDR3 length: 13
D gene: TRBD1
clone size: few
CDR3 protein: CASSSTGNNEQFF
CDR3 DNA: TGTGCCAGCAGTTCGACAGGGAACAATGAGCAGTTCTTC

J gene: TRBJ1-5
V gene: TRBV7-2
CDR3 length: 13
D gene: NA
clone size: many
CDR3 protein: CASSLKGDQPQHF
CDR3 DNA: TGTGCCAGCAGCTTAAAAGGAGATCAGCCCCAGCATTTT

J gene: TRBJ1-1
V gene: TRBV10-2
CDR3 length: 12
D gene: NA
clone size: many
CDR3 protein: CASSPDGDAAFF
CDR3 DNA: TGCGCCAGCAGCCCGGACGGGGACGCGGCTTTCTTT

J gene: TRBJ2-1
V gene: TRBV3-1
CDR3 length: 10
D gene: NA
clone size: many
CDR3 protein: CASLRDEQFF
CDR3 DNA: TGTGCCAGCTTGAGAGATGAGCAGTTCTTC

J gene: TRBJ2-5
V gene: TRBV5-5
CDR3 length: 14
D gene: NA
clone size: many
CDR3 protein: CASSFKARQETQYF
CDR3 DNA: TGTGCCAGCTCGTTCAAGGCGAGACAAGAGACCCAGTACTTC

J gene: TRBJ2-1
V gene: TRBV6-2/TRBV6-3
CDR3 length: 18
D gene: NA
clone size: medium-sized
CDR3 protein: CASSYGPIGGEEVDEQFF
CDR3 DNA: TGTGCCAGCAGTTACGGACCCATAGGGGGAGAGGAGGTCGATGAGCAGTTCTTC

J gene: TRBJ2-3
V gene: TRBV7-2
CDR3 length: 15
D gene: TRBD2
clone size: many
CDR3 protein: CASSLVGTTTDTQYF
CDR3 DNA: TGTGCCAGCAGCTTAGTTGGGACTACCACAGATACGCAGTATTTT

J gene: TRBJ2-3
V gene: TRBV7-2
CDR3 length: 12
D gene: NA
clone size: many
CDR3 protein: CASSSSTDTQYF
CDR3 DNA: TGTGCCAGCAGCTCTAGCACAGATACGCAGTATTTT

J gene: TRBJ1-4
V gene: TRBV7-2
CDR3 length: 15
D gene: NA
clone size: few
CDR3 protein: CASSFGRGANEKLFF
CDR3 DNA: TGTGCCAGCAGCTTTGGCAGGGGAGCGAATGAAAAACTGTTTTTT

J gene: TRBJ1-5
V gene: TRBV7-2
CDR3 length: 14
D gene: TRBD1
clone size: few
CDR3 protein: CASSADRGAQPQHF
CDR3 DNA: TGTGCCAGCAGCGCGGACAGGGGAGCTCAGCCCCAGCATTTT

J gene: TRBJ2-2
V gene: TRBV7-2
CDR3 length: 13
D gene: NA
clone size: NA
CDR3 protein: CASSLQATGELFF
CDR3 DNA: TGTGCCAGCAGCTTACAGGCGACCGGGGAGCTGTTTTTT

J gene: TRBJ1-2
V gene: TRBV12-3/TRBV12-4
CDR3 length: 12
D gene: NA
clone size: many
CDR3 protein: CASSPGVLGYTF
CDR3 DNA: TGTGCCAGCAGCCCAGGAGTGTTAGGCTACACCTTC

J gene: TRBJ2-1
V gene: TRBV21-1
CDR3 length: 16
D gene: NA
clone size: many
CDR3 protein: CASSTTRGGFYNEQFF
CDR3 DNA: TGTGCCAGCAGCACCACGCGGGGGGGATTTTACAATGAGCAGTTCTTC

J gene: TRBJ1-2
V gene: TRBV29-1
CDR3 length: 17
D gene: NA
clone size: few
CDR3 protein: CSAEPVGGTQGHYGYTF
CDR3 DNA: TGCAGCGCGGAACCGGTGGGTGGGACTCAGGGCCACTATGGCTACACCTTC

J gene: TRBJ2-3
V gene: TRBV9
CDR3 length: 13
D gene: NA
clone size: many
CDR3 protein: CASSVGGEDTQYF
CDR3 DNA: TGTGCCAGCAGCGTAGGGGGTGAAGATACGCAGTATTTT

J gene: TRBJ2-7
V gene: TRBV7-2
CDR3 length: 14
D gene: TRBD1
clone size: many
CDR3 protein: CASSLGTEYYEQYF
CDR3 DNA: TGTGCCAGCAGCTTGGGGACAGAGTACTACGAGCAGTACTTC

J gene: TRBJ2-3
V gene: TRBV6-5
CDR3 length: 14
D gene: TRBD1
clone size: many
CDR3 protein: CASSTTGSTDTQYF
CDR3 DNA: TGTGCCAGCAGTACGACAGGGAGCACAGATACGCAGTATTTT

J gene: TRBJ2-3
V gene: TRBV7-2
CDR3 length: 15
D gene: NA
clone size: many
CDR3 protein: CASSVGAVKGDTQYF
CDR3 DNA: TGTGCCAGCAGCGTCGGCGCAGTAAAGGGGGATACGCAGTATTTT

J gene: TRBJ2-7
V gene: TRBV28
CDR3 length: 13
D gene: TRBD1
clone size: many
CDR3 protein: CASRTGVLYEQYF
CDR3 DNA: TGTGCCAGCAGGACAGGGGTGCTATACGAGCAGTACTTC

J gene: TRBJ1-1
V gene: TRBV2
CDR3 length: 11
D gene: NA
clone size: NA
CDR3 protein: CASSYATEAFF
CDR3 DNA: TGTGCCAGCAGTTACGCCACTGAAGCTTTCTTT

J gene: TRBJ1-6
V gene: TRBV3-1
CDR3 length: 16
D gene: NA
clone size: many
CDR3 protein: CASSQNQKSYNSPLHF
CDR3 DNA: TGTGCCAGCAGCCAAAATCAGAAGTCCTATAATTCACCCCTCCACTTT